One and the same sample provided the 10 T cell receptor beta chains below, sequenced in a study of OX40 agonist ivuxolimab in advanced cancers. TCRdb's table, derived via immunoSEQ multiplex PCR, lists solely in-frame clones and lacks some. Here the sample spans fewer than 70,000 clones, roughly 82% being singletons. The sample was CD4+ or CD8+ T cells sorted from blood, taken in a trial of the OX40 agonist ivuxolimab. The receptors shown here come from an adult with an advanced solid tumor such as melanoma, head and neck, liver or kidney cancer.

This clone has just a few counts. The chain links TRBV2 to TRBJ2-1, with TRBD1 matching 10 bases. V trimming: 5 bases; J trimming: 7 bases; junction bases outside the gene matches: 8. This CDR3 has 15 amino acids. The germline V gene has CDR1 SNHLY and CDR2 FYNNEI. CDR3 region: CASSPDRGHLNEQFF. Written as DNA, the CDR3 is TGTGCCAGCAGTCCTGACAGGGGGCACTTGAATGAGCAGTTCTTC.

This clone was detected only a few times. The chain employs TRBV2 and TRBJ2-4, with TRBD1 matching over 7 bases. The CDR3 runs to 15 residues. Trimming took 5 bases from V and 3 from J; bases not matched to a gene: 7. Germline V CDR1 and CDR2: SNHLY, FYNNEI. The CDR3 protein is CASSLQGFDKNIQYF. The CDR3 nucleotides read TGTGCCAGCAGTTTACAGGGGTTCGACAAAAACATTCAGTACTTC. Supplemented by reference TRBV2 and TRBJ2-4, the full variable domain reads EPEVTQTPSHQVTQMGQEVILRCVPISNHLYFYWYRQILGQKVEFLVSFYNNEISEKSEIFDDQFSVERPDGSNFTLKIRSTKLEDSAMYFCASSLQGFDKNIQYFGAGTRLSVL.

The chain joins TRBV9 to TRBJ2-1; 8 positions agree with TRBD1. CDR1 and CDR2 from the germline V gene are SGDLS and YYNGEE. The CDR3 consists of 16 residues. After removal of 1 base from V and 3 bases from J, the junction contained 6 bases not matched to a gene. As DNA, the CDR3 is TGTGCCAGCAGCGTAAACCCAGGGGGCAGCTACAATGAGCAGTTCTTC. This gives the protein CASSVNPGGSYNEQFF.

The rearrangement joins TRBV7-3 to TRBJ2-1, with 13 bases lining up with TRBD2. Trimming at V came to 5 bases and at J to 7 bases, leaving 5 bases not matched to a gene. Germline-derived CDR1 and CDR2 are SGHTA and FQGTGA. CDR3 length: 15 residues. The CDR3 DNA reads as TGTGCCAGCAGCATAGGGACTAGCGGGGCTAATGAGCAGTTCTTC. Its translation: CASSIGTSGANEQFF.

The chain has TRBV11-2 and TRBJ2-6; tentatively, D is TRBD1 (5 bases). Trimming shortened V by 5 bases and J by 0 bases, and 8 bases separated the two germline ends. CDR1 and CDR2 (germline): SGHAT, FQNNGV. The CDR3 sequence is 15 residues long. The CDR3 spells CASSAQGSGANVLTF. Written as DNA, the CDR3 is TGTGCCAGCAGCGCGCAGGGCTCTGGGGCCAACGTCCTGACTTTC.

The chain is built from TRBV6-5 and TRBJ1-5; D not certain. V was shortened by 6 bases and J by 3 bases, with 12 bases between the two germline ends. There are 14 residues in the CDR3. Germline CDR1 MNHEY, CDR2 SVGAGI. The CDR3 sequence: CASSQETVNQPQHF. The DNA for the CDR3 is TGTGCCAGCAGCCAAGAAACAGTCAATCAGCCCCAGCATTTT.

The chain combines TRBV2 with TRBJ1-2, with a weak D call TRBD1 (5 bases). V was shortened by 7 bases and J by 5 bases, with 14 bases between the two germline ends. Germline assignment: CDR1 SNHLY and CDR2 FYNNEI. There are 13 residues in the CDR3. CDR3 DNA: TGTGCCAGCACCCCCGTGGGGCGGTATGGCTACACCTTC. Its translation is CASTPVGRYGYTF.

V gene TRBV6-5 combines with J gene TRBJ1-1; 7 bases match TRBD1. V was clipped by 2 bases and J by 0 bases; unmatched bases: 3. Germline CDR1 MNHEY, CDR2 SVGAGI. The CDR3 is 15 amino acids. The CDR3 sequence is CASSYLDRMNTEAFF. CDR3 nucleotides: TGTGCCAGCAGTTACCTGGACAGGATGAACACTGAAGCTTTCTTT.

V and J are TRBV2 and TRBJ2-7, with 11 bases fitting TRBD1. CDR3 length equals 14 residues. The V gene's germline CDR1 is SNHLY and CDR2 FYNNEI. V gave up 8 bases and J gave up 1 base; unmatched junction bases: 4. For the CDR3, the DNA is TGTGCCAGCCCCGGGACAGGGGGTTCCTACGAGCAGTACTTC. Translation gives CASPGTGGSYEQYF.

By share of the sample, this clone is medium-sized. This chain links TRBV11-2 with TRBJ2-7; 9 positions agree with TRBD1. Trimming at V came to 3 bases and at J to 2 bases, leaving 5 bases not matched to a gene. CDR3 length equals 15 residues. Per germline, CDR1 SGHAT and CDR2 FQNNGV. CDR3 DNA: TGTGCCAGCAGCTTTGGGAACAGGGGGCCCTACGAGCAGTACTTC. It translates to CASSFGNRGPYEQYF.